The 25 T cell receptor beta chains below all came from one sample that was sequenced in a study of T cells in Graves' hyperthyroidism and ophthalmopathy. Amplification yielded TCR beta CDR3 regions, with RNA transcripts as the source. RT-PCR in the first round (using the HTBI primer set) targeted the TCR CDR3. TCRdb independently ran MiXCR on the multiplex PCR reads; one entry per CDR3 protein. The profile shows 400,000 or so distinct CDR3 sequences, around 15% of them singletons. Specimen: blood. The source of these receptors is a man aged 45-65 years with Graves' ophthalmopathy.

There are a few counts of this clonotype. The chain carries TRBV12-3 or TRBV12-4 and TRBJ1-6; 8 bases map to TRBD1. The length of the CDR3 is 14 residues. After removal of 7 bases from V and 7 bases from J, the junction contained 6 bases not matched to a gene. The DNA for the CDR3 is TGTGCCAGCAAAAGACAGGGGAGGAATTCACCCCTCCACTTT. Its translation is CASKRQGRNSPLHF.

Notes on this clonotype: A much more abundant neighbour one base away suggests this may be a read error. Here the CDR3 omits its conserved ending phenylalanine or tryptophan, so a read error is the likely source. The chain uses TRBV29-1 and TRBJ2-1; 7 bases align to TRBD1. The CDR3 consists of 14 residues. Germline V lookup: CDR1 SQVTM, CDR2 ANQGSEA. The V segment lost 4 bases and the J segment 2 bases; nucleotides outside the gene matches: 5. CDR3 nucleotide sequence: TGCAGCGTTGTGGGGCAGGGGGCCTACAATGAGCAGTTCCTC. Protein sequence: CSVVGQGAYNEQFL.

This clonotype was detected ten times or more. The chain carries TRBV7-3 and TRBJ2-1, with D unresolved. Between the trimmed V and J ends, which lost 1 base and 4 bases, there was a span of 14 bases. The CDR3 contains 16 residues. The germline CDR1 and CDR2 sequences are SGHTA and FQGTGA. CDR3 in amino acids: CASSLRGSRVYNEQFF. DNA of the CDR3: TGTGCCAGCAGCTTAAGGGGTAGCCGGGTATACAATGAGCAGTTCTTC.

Turning to this clonotype: A much larger clone differs from this one at a single base, so this may be a read error. The genes are TRBV29-1 and TRBJ1-1; TRBD1 is a possible D gene (5 bases). Germline lookup yields CDR1 SQVTM and CDR2 ANQGSEA. The CDR3 is 15 amino acids. V gave up 7 bases and J gave up 1 base, with 19 bases separating them. This CDR3 is CSGKPGGGGNTEAFF. For the CDR3, the DNA is TGCAGCGGAAAGCCAGGAGGTGGGGGGAACACTGAAGCTTTCTTT.

Ten or more counts support this clonotype. The V and J genes are TRBV7-2 and TRBJ1-5; D gene ambiguous. V was cut by 1 base and J by 4 bases, with 11 bases left in between. The CDR3 has 15 residues. CDR1 is SGHTA and CDR2 is FQGNSA in the germline V gene. CDR3 region: CASSLDSGKNQPQHF. CDR3 DNA: TGTGCCAGCAGCTTAGACTCTGGGAAGAATCAGCCCCAGCATTTT.

There are many counts of this clonotype. The chain couples TRBV7-9 to TRBJ1-4; D is perhaps TRBD1 (6 bases). This CDR3 region has 14 residues. V was pared by 2 bases and J by 7 bases, with 11 bases between. Germline CDR1 SEHNR, CDR2 FQNEAQ (reference sequence). The chain's CDR3 is CASSLNTGIEKLFF. CDR3 coding DNA: TGTGCCAGCAGCTTAAATACAGGGATTGAAAAACTGTTTTTT.

The chain is built from TRBV27 and TRBJ2-5; 8 bases are shared with TRBD1. Germline trimming cut 10 bases from V and 5 bases from J; bases unmatched to any gene: 12. The germline CDR1 and CDR2 sequences are MNHEY and SMNVEV (reference sequence). This CDR3 is 14 amino acids long. The CDR3 DNA sequence: TGTGCCACAAAAGACCTGACAGGGGACGAGACCCAGTACTTC. Protein: CATKDLTGDETQYF.

The chain employs TRBV29-1 and TRBJ2-3, with D possibly TRBD2 on 5 matching bases. Per the germline V gene, CDR1 is SQVTM and CDR2 is ANQGSEA. V lost 8 bases and J lost 8, with 11 bases in between. This CDR3 spans 10 amino acids. CDR3 nucleotide sequence: TGCAGCCCACCCCGGGGTACGCAGTATTTT. Encoded protein: CSPPRGTQYF.

The chain carries TRBV10-3 and TRBJ2-7, with D unclear. This CDR3 has 13 residues. Trimming took off 1 base at V and 5 bases at J, with 9 bases between the two ends. Germline CDR1 and CDR2: ENHRY and SYGVKD. The DNA for the CDR3 is TGTGCCATCAGTGAGTTGGTCCGGGACGAGCAGTACTTC. Encoded protein: CAISELVRDEQYF.

This clonotype was detected once. J is TRBJ2-3 and V is TRBV28, with 10 bases identical to TRBD2. After removal of 4 bases from V and 1 base from J, the junction contained 14 bases not matched to a gene. Germline lookup yields CDR1 MDHEN and CDR2 SYDVKM. The CDR3 extends over 19 amino acids. CDR3 region: CASSYDVGGGTSGTDTQYF. For the CDR3, the DNA is TGTGCCAGCAGTTATGACGTGGGGGGGGGGACTAGCGGCACAGATACGCAGTATTTT.

This clonotype was recorded many times. V gene TRBV10-3 combines with J gene TRBJ2-5; 9 bases align to TRBD2. Germline loops: CDR1 ENHRY, CDR2 SYGVKD. The J segment lost 1 base and the V segment lost 3 bases, leaving 3 bases of the junction unmatched. This CDR3 spans 15 amino acids. The CDR3 nucleotides read TGTGCCATCAGTGATGGGACTAGCAGCCAAGAGACCCAGTACTTC. Its protein is CAISDGTSSQETQYF.

DNA for the CDR3: TGTGCCTGCACCCATGGGACAGGGTTCGAGCAGTACTTC. This translates into CACTHGTGFEQYF. This chain uses TRBV30 with TRBJ2-7; TRBD1 agrees at 9 bases. V lost 6 bases to trimming and J lost 6 bases; unmatched junction nucleotides: 9. Germline CDR1 reads GTSNPN; CDR2 reads SVGIG (reference sequence). The CDR3 is made up of 13 amino acids.

Many counts were recorded for this clonotype. This chain connects TRBV6-1 to TRBJ1-1; a possible D gene is TRBD1 (6 bases). Germline loops: CDR1 MNHNS, CDR2 SASEGT. The CDR3 is made up of 12 amino acids. Trimming stripped 8 bases from V and 5 bases from J, with 12 bases between. DNA of the CDR3: TGTGCCAGCGCGAGGGGGGTTACTGAAGCTTTCTTT. This gives the protein CASARGVTEAFF.

The rearrangement links TRBV27 to TRBJ2-1; D is uncertain. Germline V lookup: CDR1 MNHEY, CDR2 SMNVEV (reference sequence). V was pared by 7 bases and J by 0 bases, with 13 bases between. This CDR3 has 15 residues. The CDR3 nucleotides read TGTGCCAGCACGTTTGGAATAAGCTCCTACAATGAGCAGTTCTTC. Translating it yields CASTFGISSYNEQFF.

At least ten counts were recorded for this clonotype. V is TRBV2 and J is TRBJ2-1, with TRBD2 identical over 10 bases. The CDR3 runs to 17 residues. Germline V gene sequence: CDR1 SNHLY, CDR2 FYNNEI. The V and J ends lost 2 bases and 0 bases, in that order; junction bases with no gene match: 4. The CDR3 DNA follows: TGTGCCAGCAGTGAATCCGCTAGCGGGAGCTCCTACAATGAGCAGTTCTTC. This gives the protein CASSESASGSSYNEQFF.

The J gene is TRBJ2-7, the V gene TRBV7-2; 15 nucleotides align to TRBD2. This CDR3 comprises 19 residues. V shed 5 bases, J shed 6 bases, and the junction held 17 bases outside the gene matches. Germline CDR1 and CDR2: SGHTA and FQGNSA. The CDR3, as DNA: TGTGCCAGCAGCCCAAGCGACCCGGGACTAGCGGGAGGTTTGTTCGAGCAGTACTTC. It codes for CASSPSDPGLAGGLFEQYF.

V is TRBV7-2 and J is TRBJ2-1, with 8 bases lining up with TRBD2. Per germline, CDR1 SGHTA and CDR2 FQGNSA. The ends lost 5 bases at V and 1 base at J; junction bases unmatched: 16. This CDR3 contains 19 residues. CDR3 residues: CASSPRLAGQPPSYNEQFF. DNA for the CDR3: TGTGCCAGCAGCCCTAGGTTAGCGGGACAACCCCCATCCTACAATGAGCAGTTCTTC.

This clonotype came up once. This chain joins TRBV28 and TRBJ2-1; 12 bases are a match to TRBD2. V was clipped by 6 bases and J by 2 bases; unmatched bases: 11. The CDR3 contains 18 residues. CDR1 is MDHEN and CDR2 is SYDVKM in the germline V gene. CDR3 sequence: CASSSSSGRAPTYNEQFF. The CDR3 coding sequence is TGTGCCAGCAGCTCCTCTAGCGGGAGGGCCCCCACCTACAATGAGCAGTTCTTC.

This clonotype was detected a few times. The chain employs TRBV29-1 and TRBJ1-6, with D perhaps matching TRBD1 (5 bases). CDR1 and CDR2 from the germline V gene are SQVTM and ANQGSEA. The CDR3 covers 13 residues. Trimming pared 6 bases from V and 6 bases from J, leaving 12 bases between. CDR3 residues: CSVMTDPNSPLHF. CDR3 bases: TGCAGCGTCATGACAGACCCTAATTCACCCCTCCACTTT.

There are many counts of this clonotype. The chain carries TRBV6-1 and TRBJ2-2; TRBD2 matches at 11 bases. The V segment lost 6 bases and the J segment 4 bases; nucleotides outside the gene matches: 16. The CDR3 is 19 amino acids. Per the germline V gene, CDR1 is MNHNS and CDR2 is SASEGT. CDR3 DNA sequence: TGTGCCAGCAGGCCTCTCGGGGTAGCGGGAGGGAAAGGCACCGGGGAGCTGTTTTTT. Translating it yields CASRPLGVAGGKGTGELFF.

This clonotype appeared many times. The V call is TRBV20-1, the J call TRBJ1-5, with a tentative D call TRBD1 (6 bases). The germline V gene has CDR1 DFQATT and CDR2 SNEGSKA (reference sequence). The CDR3 contains 12 residues. The V end was cut by 4 bases, the J end by 6 bases, with 10 bases between. The CDR3 sequence: CSATGVVQPQHF. Written as DNA, the CDR3 is TGCAGTGCTACAGGGGTGGTTCAGCCCCAGCATTTT.

At least ten counts were recorded for this clonotype. The V gene is TRBV2, the J gene TRBJ2-2; D gene unclear. CDR1 is SNHLY and CDR2 is FYNNEI in the germline V gene. Trimming removed 3 bases from V and 4 bases from J, with 0 bases in between. The CDR3 is 11 amino acids. CDR3 DNA: TGTGCCAGCAGTGACACCGGGGAGCTGTTTTTT. Amino acids: CASSDTGELFF.

This clonotype was counted a few times. The chain employs TRBV6-1 and TRBJ2-5; D possibly uses TRBD1 or TRBD2 (5 bases each). The ends were cut back, 1 base at V and 3 bases at J, with 9 bases in the middle. Germline CDR1 and CDR2: MNHNS and SASEGT. This CDR3 comprises 14 residues. This CDR3 reads CASSEGQREETQYF. For the CDR3, the DNA is TGTGCCAGCAGTGAAGGACAGAGGGAAGAGACCCAGTACTTC.

As concerns this clonotype: No conserved phenylalanine or tryptophan is present at the end of the CDR3, so a read error is the likely explanation. This chain joins TRBV9 and TRBJ1-1, with no clear D. Trimming took 0 bases from V and 4 from J, leaving 10 bases between them. The CDR3 spans 14 residues. Looked up from germline, CDR1 is SGDLS and CDR2 is YYNGEE. CDR3: CASSVGVSGTEAFL. CDR3 nucleotides: TGTGCCAGCAGCGTAGGGGTTAGCGGCACTGAAGCTTTCCTT.

This clonotype was picked up many times. The chain is built from TRBV3-1 and TRBJ2-3; weak D call: TRBD2 (6 bases). V lost 4 bases to trimming and J lost 7 bases, with 9 bases between them. This CDR3 contains 12 residues. CDR1 is LGHDT, CDR2 YNNKEL, per germline (reference sequence). CDR3 sequence (DNA): TGTGCCAGCAGCCGGGGAGGCTATACGCAGTATTTT. Translating gives CASSRGGYTQYF.